This entry lists 10 T cell receptor beta chains sequenced from one sample in a study of OX40 agonist ivuxolimab in advanced cancers. The data were produced by immunoSEQ multiplex PCR, yet TCRdb's version contains in-frame clones alone and is incomplete. In the table there are some 34,000 clones, nearly 80% of which are singletons. This specimen consisted of CD4+ or CD8+ T cells sorted from blood, obtained in a trial of the OX40 agonist ivuxolimab. These receptor sequences come from an adult with an advanced solid tumor such as melanoma, head and neck, liver or kidney cancer.

Details on this clone: The junction does not match germline at one end; this may be a read error. The chain joins TRBV9 to TRBJ1-3, with D unclear. The CDR3 contains 18 residues. Per the germline V gene, CDR1 is SGDLS and CDR2 is YYNGEE. The CDR3 sequence is CASSVVWTEILSGNTICF. The CDR3 DNA reads as TGTGCCAGCAGCGTAGTTTGGACTGAGATCCTCTCTGGAAACACCATATGTTTT.

J is TRBJ2-7 and V is TRBV14; D gene unclear. CDR1 is SGHDN and CDR2 is FVKESK in the germline V gene. The CDR3 loop spans 11 amino acids. V dropped 1 base and J dropped 12 bases, with 10 bases sitting between them. The CDR3 region has the DNA TGTGCCAGCAGCCAAGGGGTGGGCCTGTACTTC. Protein sequence: CASSQGVGLYF.

The genes are TRBV27 and TRBJ1-6; D is unresolved. The CDR3 is made up of 16 amino acids. Per the germline V gene, CDR1 is MNHEY and CDR2 is SMNVEV (reference sequence). The V and J ends lost 2 bases and 0 bases respectively, with 8 bases between them. In DNA form, the CDR3 reads TGTGCCAGCAGTTTAACGACTAGCTCCTATAATTCACCCCTCCACTTT. Amino acids: CASSLTTSSYNSPLHF.

This clone was picked up a small number of times. The rearrangement links TRBV28 to TRBJ1-5; D remains unclear. Germline V lookup: CDR1 MDHEN, CDR2 SYDVKM. This CDR3 is built from 12 residues. Trimming shortened V by 9 bases and J by 3 bases, and 9 bases separated the two germline ends. CDR3 sequence: CASSILNQPQHF. CDR3 DNA sequence: TGTGCCAGTAGCATCCTCAATCAGCCCCAGCATTTT. The variable domain in full, completed from reference TRBV28 and TRBJ1-5, reads DVKVTQSSRYLVKRTGEKVFLECVQDMDHENMFWYRQDPGLGLRLIYFSYDVKMKEKGDIPEGYSVSREKKERFSLILESASTNQTSMYLCASSILNQPQHFGDGTRLSIL.

This chain uses TRBV5-4 with TRBJ1-3; the match to TRBD1 covers 7 bases. The CDR3 runs 15 residues. In germline, CDR1 is SGHNT, CDR2 YYREEE (reference sequence). Trimming removed 4 bases from V and 4 bases from J; junction bases left unmatched: 8. CDR3 DNA: TGTGCCAGCAGCCCCGACAGGGCCGGGGGAAACACCATATATTTT. This gives the protein CASSPDRAGGNTIYF.

The rearrangement links TRBV6-9 to TRBJ1-4; D perhaps matches TRBD1 (6 bases). The CDR3 has 18 residues. Trimming took off 2 bases at V and 0 bases at J, with 16 bases between the two ends. Germline loops: CDR1 MNHGY, CDR2 SVAAGI. CDR3 sequence: CASSYPPGHPATNEKLFF. CDR3 DNA sequence: TGTGCCAGCAGTTATCCACCGGGACACCCTGCAACTAATGAAAAACTGTTTTTT.

J is TRBJ2-7 and V is TRBV7-8; 12 positions agree with TRBD2. The CDR3 spans 16 residues. Germline V gene sequence: CDR1 SGHVS, CDR2 FQNEAQ. The J segment lost 2 bases and the V segment lost 4 bases, leaving 6 bases of the junction unmatched. The DNA of the CDR3 is TGTGCCAGCAGCTCGGGACTAGCGGGCCCTCCCTACGAGCAGTACTTC. Protein product: CASSSGLAGPPYEQYF.

The chain has TRBV7-3 and TRBJ1-6, with D perhaps matching TRBD1 (5 bases). CDR1 is SGHTA and CDR2 is FQGTGA in the germline V gene. Between the trimmed V and J ends, which lost 1 base and 3 bases, there was a span of 22 bases. This CDR3 region has 20 residues. In DNA, the CDR3 is TGTGCCAGCAGCTTAAGGAGGCGGGGCCCATTCGATTTCTATAATTCACCCCTCCACTTT. It is translated as CASSLRRRGPFDFYNSPLHF.

This chain links TRBV9 with TRBJ2-2, with 9 nucleotides matching TRBD2. This CDR3 spans 16 amino acids. Looked up from germline, CDR1 is SGDLS and CDR2 is YYNGEE. Trimming cost V 5 bases and J 3 bases; bases outside gene matches: 8. This CDR3 is CASRAAGGPYTGELFF. The CDR3 DNA reads as TGTGCCAGCAGAGCCGCGGGAGGGCCCTACACCGGGGAGCTGTTTTTT.

This clone was found a few times. The V call is TRBV20-1, the J call TRBJ1-2; D gene unclear. This CDR3 comprises 11 residues. The V gene lost 5 bases and the J gene lost 6 bases, with 10 bases spanning the gap. Germline lookup yields CDR1 DFQATT and CDR2 SNEGSKA (reference sequence). The chain's CDR3 is CSAPGTNGYTF. CDR3 in DNA: TGCAGTGCTCCCGGTACGAATGGCTACACCTTC.